Presented here are 5 T cell receptor beta chains from one specimen sequenced in a study of CD8+ T cells in alopecia areata. Treatment noted: oral pan-JAK inhibitor, 5-10 mg twice daily. After isolation, RNA underwent reverse transcription to generate cDNA as the sequencing template. Sequencing used immunoSEQ multiplex PCR; TCRdb keeps in-frame clones, though not all of them. The sample includes about 140,000 clones, 70% to 90% of them seen just once. Specimen: CD8+ T cells sorted from blood, collected at week 4, from a patient treated with tofacitinib. The receptors shown here come from a human donor with alopecia areata.

The chain links TRBV12-5 to TRBJ1-2, with TRBD1 as a possible D gene (5 bases). Trimming stripped 0 bases from V and 5 bases from J, with 22 bases between. The CDR3 runs to 18 residues. Germline-derived CDR1 and CDR2 are LGHNT and FRNRAP. CDR3 loop: CASGLVLGGEPSEYGYTF. CDR3 DNA sequence: TGTGCTAGTGGTTTGGTACTTGGAGGGGAGCCCTCAGAGTATGGCTACACCTTC.

The CDR3 here is CATYSPRDRTQYF. The CDR3 DNA reads TGTGCCACCTACTCTCCCCGGGATAGGACGCAGTATTTT. This chain connects TRBV15 to TRBJ2-3; TRBD2 might be the D (5 bases). Germline CDR1 and CDR2: LNHNV and YYDKDF (reference sequence). The V and J ends lost 8 bases and 9 bases respectively, with 18 bases between them. This CDR3 contains 13 residues.

CDR3 sequence reads: CASSPWTSGGANTGELFF. In DNA, the CDR3 is TGTGCCAGCAGCCCGTGGACTAGCGGGGGCGCGAACACCGGGGAGCTGTTTTTT. The chain recombines TRBV13 with TRBJ2-2; TRBD2 matches 13 bases. There are 18 residues in the CDR3. The V and J ends lost 5 bases and 0 bases, in that order; junction bases with no gene match: 6. CDR1 PRHDT and CDR2 FYEKMQ come from the germline V gene (reference sequence). The whole variable domain, filled in from reference TRBV13 and TRBJ2-2, reads AAGVIQSPRHLIKEKRETATLKCYPIPRHDTVYWYQQGPGQDPQFLISFYEKMQSDKGSIPDRFSAQQFSDYHSELNMSSLELGDSALYFCASSPWTSGGANTGELFFGEGSRLTVL.

In this sample, this clone turned up once. The chain uses TRBV5-1 and TRBJ2-7; the match to TRBD2 covers 9 bases. The germline CDR1 and CDR2 sequences are SGHRS and YFSETQ. The CDR3 has 15 amino acids. The J segment lost 6 bases and the V segment lost 4 bases, leaving 11 bases of the junction unmatched. CDR3 bases: TGCGCCAGCAGCCCCGAAGGCGGGAGGGCCCTCGAGCAGTACTTC. This encodes CASSPEGGRALEQYF.

This chain connects TRBV10-2 to TRBJ1-4, with D perhaps matching TRBD1 (5 bases). Trimming cost V 7 bases and J 7 bases, with 22 bases left between them. The CDR3 has 16 residues. The germline CDR1 and CDR2 sequences are WSHSY and SAAADI. In DNA, the CDR3 is TGCGCCAGCAAAAGAGGATGGCAGGGACGAGGTGAAAAACTGTTTTTT. Amino acids: CASKRGWQGRGEKLFF.